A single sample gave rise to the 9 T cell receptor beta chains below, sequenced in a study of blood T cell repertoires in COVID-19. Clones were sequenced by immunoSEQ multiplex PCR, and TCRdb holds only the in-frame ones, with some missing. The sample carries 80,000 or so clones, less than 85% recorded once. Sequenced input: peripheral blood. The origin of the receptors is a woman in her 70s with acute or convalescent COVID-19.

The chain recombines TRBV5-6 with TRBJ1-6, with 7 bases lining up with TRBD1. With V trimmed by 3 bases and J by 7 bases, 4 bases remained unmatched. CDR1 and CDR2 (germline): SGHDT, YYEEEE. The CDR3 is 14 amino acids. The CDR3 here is CASSSDRQNSPLHF. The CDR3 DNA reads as TGTGCCAGCAGCTCGGACAGGCAAAATTCACCCCTCCACTTT. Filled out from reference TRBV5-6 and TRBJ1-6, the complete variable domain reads DAGVTQSPTHLIKTRGQQVTLRCSPKSGHDTVSWYQQALGQGPQFIFQYYEEEERQRGNFPDRFSGHQFPNYSSELNVNALLLGDSALYLCASSSDRQNSPLHFGNGTRLTVT.

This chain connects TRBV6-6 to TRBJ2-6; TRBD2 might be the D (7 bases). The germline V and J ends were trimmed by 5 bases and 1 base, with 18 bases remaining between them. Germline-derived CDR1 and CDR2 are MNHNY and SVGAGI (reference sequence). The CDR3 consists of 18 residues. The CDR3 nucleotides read TGTGCCAGCAGTCTCGGGGGGCCTTACCCTTCTGGGGCCAACGTCCTGACTTTC. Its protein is CASSLGGPYPSGANVLTF.

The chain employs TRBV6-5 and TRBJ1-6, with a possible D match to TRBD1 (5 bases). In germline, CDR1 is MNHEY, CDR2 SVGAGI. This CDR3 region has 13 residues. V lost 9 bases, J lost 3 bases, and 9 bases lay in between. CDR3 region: CASIDSYNSPLHF. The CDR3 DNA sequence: TGTGCCAGTATCGACAGCTATAATTCACCCCTCCACTTT.

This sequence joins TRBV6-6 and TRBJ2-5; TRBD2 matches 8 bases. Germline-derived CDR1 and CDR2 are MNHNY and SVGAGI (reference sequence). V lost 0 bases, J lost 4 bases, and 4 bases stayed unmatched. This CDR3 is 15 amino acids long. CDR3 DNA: TGTGCCAGCAGTTACTCGGGAAGCGGGGGAGAGACCCAGTACTTC. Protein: CASSYSGSGGETQYF.

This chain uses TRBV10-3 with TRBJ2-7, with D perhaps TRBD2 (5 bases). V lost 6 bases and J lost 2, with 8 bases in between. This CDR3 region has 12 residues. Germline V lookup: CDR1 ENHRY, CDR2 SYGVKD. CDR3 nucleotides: TGTGCCATCAGCGGGATTACCTACGAGCAGTACTTC. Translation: CAISGITYEQYF.

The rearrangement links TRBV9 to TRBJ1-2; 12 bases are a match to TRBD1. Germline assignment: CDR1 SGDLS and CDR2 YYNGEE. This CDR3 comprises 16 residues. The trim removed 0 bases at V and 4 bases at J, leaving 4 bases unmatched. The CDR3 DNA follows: TGTGCCAGCAGCGTAGGGGGACAGGGGGCATTCTATGGCTACACCTTC. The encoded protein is CASSVGGQGAFYGYTF.

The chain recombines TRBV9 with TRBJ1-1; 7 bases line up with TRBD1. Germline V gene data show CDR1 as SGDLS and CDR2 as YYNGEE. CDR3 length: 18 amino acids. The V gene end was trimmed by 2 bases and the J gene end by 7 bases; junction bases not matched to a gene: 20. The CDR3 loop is CASSVLPLGEGAASEAFF. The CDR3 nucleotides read TGTGCCAGCAGCGTTCTACCACTGGGCGAGGGGGCGGCTAGTGAAGCTTTCTTT.

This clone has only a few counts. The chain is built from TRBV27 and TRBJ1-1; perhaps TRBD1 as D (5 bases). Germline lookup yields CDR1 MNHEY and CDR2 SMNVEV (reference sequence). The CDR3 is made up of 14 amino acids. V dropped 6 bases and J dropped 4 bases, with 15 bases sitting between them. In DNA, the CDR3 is TGTGCCAGCAGCTACCAGGGTAGGGGCACTGAAGCTTTCTTT. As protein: CASSYQGRGTEAFF.

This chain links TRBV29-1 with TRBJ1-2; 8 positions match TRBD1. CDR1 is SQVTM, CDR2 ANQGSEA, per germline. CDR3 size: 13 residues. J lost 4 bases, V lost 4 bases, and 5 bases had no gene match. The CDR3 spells CSVGAGTGYGYTF. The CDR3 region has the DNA TGCAGCGTTGGCGCTGGGACAGGCTATGGCTACACCTTC.